These T cell receptor beta chains were read from a single sample in a study of blood T cells in healthy people across ages. TCRdb reprocessed the 5' RACE reads with MiXCR, giving one entry per CDR3 protein. Of roughly 1.9 million distinct CDR3 sequences listed, about two fifths were seen once; the top ten hold more than 20%. Sequenced sample: blood. Source of these receptors: a human donor in good health. Each CDR3 is given with its conserved first and last residue. D genes are given only for firm matches. Clone sizes are given selectively: once, few, many, or a class where the clone is expanded.

D	V	size	J	DNA	CDR3
.	TRBV18	.	TRBJ1-2	TGTGCCAGCTCACCTACCGAAGAATCAAGGGGCTACACCTTC	CASSPTEESRGYTF
TRBD1	TRBV7-9	few	TRBJ2-1	TGTGCCAGCAGCGAGACACACAGGGGTGCCTACAATGAGCAGTTCTTC	CASSETHRGAYNEQFF
.	TRBV20-1	few	TRBJ2-3	TGCAGTGCTAGAGATCCCGTTACAGATACGCAGTATTTT	CSARDPVTDTQYF
.	TRBV20-1	.	TRBJ2-5	TGCAGTGCTAGCGTTTGGGCGGAGACCCAGTACTTC	CSASVWAETQYF
TRBD1	TRBV29-1	.	TRBJ2-7	TGCAGCATCACAGGGGCTTCTAGTTACGAGCAGTACTTC	CSITGASSYEQYF
.	TRBV6-5	few	TRBJ1-5	TGTGCCAGCAGTTACTCGGTAAATCAGCCCCAGCATTTT	CASSYSVNQPQHF
.	TRBV4-2	.	TRBJ2-5	TGTGCCAGCACACCGGGATCCCGAGAGACCCAGTACTTC	CASTPGSRETQYF
.	TRBV4-2	.	TRBJ2-7	TGTGCCAGCAGCCAAATCATCGGGTCCTACGAGCAGTACTTC	CASSQIIGSYEQYF
TRBD2	TRBV9	.	TRBJ2-1	TGTGCCAGCAGCGTAGCCTTTGGGGGGGAGTACAATGAGCAGTTCTTC	CASSVAFGGEYNEQFF
.	TRBV7-3	.	TRBJ2-2	TGTGTCAGCAGCCCGACTCCGGCCTACACCGGGGAGCTGTTTTTT	CVSSPTPAYTGELFF
.	TRBV9	.	TRBJ2-7	TGTGCCAGCAGCGGCCCCGGTGTGGACGAGCAGTACTTC	CASSGPGVDEQYF
.	TRBV2	.	TRBJ2-3	TGTGCCAGCAGTGGCGTAGGGTGGAGGCAGTATTTT	CASSGVGWRQYF
.	TRBV20-1	.	TRBJ1-1	TGCAGTGCTAGAGCCGGGTCCTCGGGGACTGAAGCTTTCTTT	CSARAGSSGTEAFF
TRBD1	TRBV29-1	few	TRBJ1-4	TGCAGCGTAATAGACAGGGACGAAAAACTGTTTTTT	CSVIDRDEKLFF
TRBD2	TRBV9	.	TRBJ2-1	TGTGCCAGCAGCGTAGGGACTAGCGGGCTCCAAGAGACCCAGTTCTTC	CASSVGTSGLQETQFF
TRBD1	TRBV12-3/TRBV12-4	.	TRBJ1-2	TGTGCCAGCAGTTTAGGGGCAGGGGGTATATATGGCTACACCTTC	CASSLGAGGIYGYTF
.	TRBV20-1	.	TRBJ1-1	TGCAGTGCTAGAGATCCGGCTACCGACAGGATAAAAGAAGCTTTCTTT	CSARDPATDRIKEAFF
.	TRBV4-1	once	TRBJ1-4	TGCGCCAGCAGCCAAGTAGGAGGGGATTGGGCTAATGAAAAACTGTTTTTT	CASSQVGGDWANEKLFF
.	TRBV15	.	TRBJ1-5	TGTGCCACCAGCAGAGATATGGGGGGTAATCAGCCCCAGCATTTT	CATSRDMGGNQPQHF
TRBD2	TRBV28	.	TRBJ2-7	TGTGCCAGCAGCCGAATCGGGGGGTGGTCCTACGAGCAGTACTTC	CASSRIGGWSYEQYF
.	TRBV7-2	.	TRBJ2-3	TGTGCCAGCAGCTTTATCGGGGCTGCAGATACGCAGTATTTT	CASSFIGAADTQYF
TRBD2	TRBV11-2	.	TRBJ2-1	TGTGCCAGCAGCTTAGTGCCCTGGCTAGCGGGGGCCATTTTAGATGAGCAGTTCTTC	CASSLVPWLAGAILDEQFF
.	TRBV5-1	.	TRBJ2-7	TGCGCCAGCAGCTTGGCATGTACATCCTACGAGCAGTACTTC	CASSLACTSYEQYF
.	TRBV7-3	.	TRBJ1-6	TGTGCCAGCAGCCTAATCGGGACCGCAAATTCACCCCTCCACTTT	CASSLIGTANSPLHF
TRBD1	TRBV7-6	.	TRBJ2-1	TGTGCCAGCAGCTCAAACCGTCAACCCGGGACAGGGGCTGTAAATGAGCAGTTCTTC	CASSSNRQPGTGAVNEQFF
.	TRBV7-2	few	TRBJ2-3	TGTGCCAGCAGCTTAGACTATTGGGGGGACAGCACAGATACGCAGTATTTT	CASSLDYWGDSTDTQYF